The present T cell receptor (beta chain) was sequenced within a study of T cell repertoires and HLA-DP antigens. Study as a whole: Sorted CD137+CD4+ samples averaged approximately 200 ng DNA; pre-culture CD4+ samples, 1,200 ng.

Amplification used primers for 54 TRBV and 13 TRBJ segments. The method was immunoSEQ multiplex PCR; TCRdb's version includes in-frame clones alone and lacks a portion of them. Found here are some 89,000 clones, roughly 86% of them singletons; the top ten hold about 1.8%. As to this clone: The antigen is unknown.

This CDR3 spans 15 amino acids. Trimming left V 3 bases short and J 3 bases short, with 16 bases between. Germline V gene lookup returns CDR1 SGDLS and CDR2 YYNGEE. Study findings and constraints: Average cumulative frequency of previously undetected clones was about 36% against one allele and 45% to 65% against the other. A non-physiological HeLa system presented antigen to total CD4+ responders.

The sequence was obtained from a man aged 50 or older in good health and CMV-seronegative. Sequences were obtained from CD4+ T cells from PBMCs. The chain links TRBV9 to TRBJ2-7, with a weak D call TRBD1 (6 bases). The CDR3 is CASSASDRKFYEQYF. The CDR3 bases are TGTGCCAGCAGCGCGAGCGACAGGAAATTCTACGAGCAGTACTTC.